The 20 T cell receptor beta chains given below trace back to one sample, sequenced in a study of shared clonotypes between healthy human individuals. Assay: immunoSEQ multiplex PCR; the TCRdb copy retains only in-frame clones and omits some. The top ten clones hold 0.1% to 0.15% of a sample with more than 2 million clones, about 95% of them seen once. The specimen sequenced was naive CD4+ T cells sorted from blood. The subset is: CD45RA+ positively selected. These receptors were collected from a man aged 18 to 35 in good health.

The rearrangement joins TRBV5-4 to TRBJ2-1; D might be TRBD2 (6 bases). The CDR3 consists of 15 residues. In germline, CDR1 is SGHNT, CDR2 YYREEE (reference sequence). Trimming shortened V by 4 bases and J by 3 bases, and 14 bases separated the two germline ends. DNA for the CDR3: TGTGCCAGCAGCCATGGAGGGACGATCTACAATGAGCAGTTCTTC. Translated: CASSHGGTIYNEQFF.

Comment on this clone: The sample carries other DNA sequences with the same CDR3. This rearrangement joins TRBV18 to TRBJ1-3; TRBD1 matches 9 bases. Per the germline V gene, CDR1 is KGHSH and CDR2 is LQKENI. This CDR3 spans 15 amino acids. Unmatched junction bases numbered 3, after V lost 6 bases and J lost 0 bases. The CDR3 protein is CASSRDRVSGNTIYF. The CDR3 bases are TGTGCCAGCTCTAGGGACAGGGTCTCTGGAAACACCATATATTTT.

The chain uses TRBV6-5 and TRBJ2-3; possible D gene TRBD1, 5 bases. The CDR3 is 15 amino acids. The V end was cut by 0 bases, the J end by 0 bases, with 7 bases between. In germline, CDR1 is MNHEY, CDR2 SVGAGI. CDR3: CASSYSGASTDTQYF. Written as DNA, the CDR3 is TGTGCCAGCAGTTACTCAGGGGCTAGCACAGATACGCAGTATTTT.

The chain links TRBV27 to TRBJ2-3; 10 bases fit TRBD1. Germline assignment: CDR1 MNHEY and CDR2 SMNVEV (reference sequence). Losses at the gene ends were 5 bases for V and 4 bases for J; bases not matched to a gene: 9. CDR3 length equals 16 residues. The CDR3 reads CASSRTGGYVPDTQYF. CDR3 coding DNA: TGTGCCAGCAGTCGGACAGGGGGGTATGTACCAGATACGCAGTATTTT.

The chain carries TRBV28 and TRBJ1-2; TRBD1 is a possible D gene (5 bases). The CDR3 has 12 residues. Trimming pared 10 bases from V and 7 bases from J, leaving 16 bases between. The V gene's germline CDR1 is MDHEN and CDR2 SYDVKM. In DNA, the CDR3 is TGTGCCACTGAAAGGGGTTTGAGTGGCTACACCTTC. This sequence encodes CATERGLSGYTF.

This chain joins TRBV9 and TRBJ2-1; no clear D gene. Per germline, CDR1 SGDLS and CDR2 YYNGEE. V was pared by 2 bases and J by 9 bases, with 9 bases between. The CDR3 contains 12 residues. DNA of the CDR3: TGTGCCAGCAGCGTGAGCCGCGGTGAGCAGTTCTTC. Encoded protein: CASSVSRGEQFF.

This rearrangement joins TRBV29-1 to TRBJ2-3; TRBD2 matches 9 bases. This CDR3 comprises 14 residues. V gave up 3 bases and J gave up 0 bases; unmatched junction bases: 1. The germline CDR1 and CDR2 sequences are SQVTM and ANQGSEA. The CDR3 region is CSVERGGSTDTQYF. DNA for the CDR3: TGCAGCGTTGAGCGGGGGGGGAGCACAGATACGCAGTATTTT.

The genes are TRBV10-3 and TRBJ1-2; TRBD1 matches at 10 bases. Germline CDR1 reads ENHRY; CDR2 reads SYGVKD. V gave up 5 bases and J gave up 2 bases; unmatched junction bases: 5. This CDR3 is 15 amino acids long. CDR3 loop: CAISPDRGSNYGYTF. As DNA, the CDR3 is TGTGCCATCAGTCCGGACAGGGGGTCCAACTATGGCTACACCTTC.

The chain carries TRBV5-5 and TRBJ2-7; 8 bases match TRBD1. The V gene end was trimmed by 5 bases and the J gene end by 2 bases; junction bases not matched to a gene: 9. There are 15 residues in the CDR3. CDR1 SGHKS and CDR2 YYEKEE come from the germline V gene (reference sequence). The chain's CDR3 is CASSEHPDRAYEQYF. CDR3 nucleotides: TGTGCCAGCAGTGAACATCCGGACAGGGCCTACGAGCAGTACTTC.

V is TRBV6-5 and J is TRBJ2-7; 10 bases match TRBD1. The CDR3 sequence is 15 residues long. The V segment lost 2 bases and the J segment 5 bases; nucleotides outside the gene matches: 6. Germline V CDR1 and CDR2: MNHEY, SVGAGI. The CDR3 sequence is CASSYRQGAGHEQYF. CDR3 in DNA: TGTGCCAGCAGTTACAGACAGGGGGCGGGCCACGAGCAGTACTTC.

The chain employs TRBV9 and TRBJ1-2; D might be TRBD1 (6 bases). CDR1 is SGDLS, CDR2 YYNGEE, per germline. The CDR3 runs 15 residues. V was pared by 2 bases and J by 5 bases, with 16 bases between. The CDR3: CASSVSTGEGYGYTF. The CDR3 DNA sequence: TGTGCCAGCAGCGTTTCGACAGGTGAGGGGTATGGCTACACCTTC.

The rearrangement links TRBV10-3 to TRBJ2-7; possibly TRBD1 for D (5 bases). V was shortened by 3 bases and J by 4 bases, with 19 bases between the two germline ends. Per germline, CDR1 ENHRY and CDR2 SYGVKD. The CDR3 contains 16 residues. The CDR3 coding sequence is TGTGCCATCAGTGACCTAAACGCGGCAGGGTCGTACGAGCAGTACTTC. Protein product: CAISDLNAAGSYEQYF.

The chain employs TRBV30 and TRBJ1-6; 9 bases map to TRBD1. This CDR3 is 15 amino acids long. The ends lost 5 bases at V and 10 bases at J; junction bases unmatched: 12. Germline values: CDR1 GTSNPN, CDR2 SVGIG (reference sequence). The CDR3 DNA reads TGTGCCTGGGACGACGCGGGACAGGGCAAATCACCCCTCCACTTT. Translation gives CAWDDAGQGKSPLHF.

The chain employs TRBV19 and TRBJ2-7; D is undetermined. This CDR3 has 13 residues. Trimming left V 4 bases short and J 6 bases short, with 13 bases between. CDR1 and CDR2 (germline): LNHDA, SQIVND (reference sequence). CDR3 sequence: CASSNIVWGEQYF. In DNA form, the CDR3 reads TGTGCCAGTAGTAACATAGTTTGGGGCGAGCAGTACTTC.

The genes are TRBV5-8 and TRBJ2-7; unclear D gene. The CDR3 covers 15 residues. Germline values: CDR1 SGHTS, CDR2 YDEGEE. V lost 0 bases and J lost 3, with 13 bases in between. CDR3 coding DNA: TGTGCCAGCAGCTTGGCGTATGGGGATTACTACGAGCAGTACTTC. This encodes CASSLAYGDYYEQYF.

This CDR3 reads CASSLTSGLGADTQYF. CDR3 DNA: TGTGCCAGCAGCTTAACGTCGGGGCTGGGGGCAGATACGCAGTATTTT. V and J are TRBV7-3 and TRBJ2-3; D may correspond to TRBD1 or TRBD2 (5 bases each). Germline CDR1 is SGHTA and CDR2 is FQGTGA. Between the trimmed V and J ends, which lost 0 bases and 4 bases, there was a span of 14 bases. The CDR3 extends over 16 amino acids.

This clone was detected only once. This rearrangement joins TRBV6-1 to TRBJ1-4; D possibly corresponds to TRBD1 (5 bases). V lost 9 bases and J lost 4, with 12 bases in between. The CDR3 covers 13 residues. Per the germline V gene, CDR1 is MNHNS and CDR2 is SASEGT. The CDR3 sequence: CASAGTVNEKLFF. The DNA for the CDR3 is TGTGCCAGTGCAGGGACGGTTAATGAAAAACTGTTTTTT.

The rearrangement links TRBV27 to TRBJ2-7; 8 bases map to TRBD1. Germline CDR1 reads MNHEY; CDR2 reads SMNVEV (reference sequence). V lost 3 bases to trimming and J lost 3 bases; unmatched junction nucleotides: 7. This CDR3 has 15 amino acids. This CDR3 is CASSFLTGGGYEQYF. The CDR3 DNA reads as TGTGCCAGCAGTTTTTTAACAGGGGGAGGCTACGAGCAGTACTTC.

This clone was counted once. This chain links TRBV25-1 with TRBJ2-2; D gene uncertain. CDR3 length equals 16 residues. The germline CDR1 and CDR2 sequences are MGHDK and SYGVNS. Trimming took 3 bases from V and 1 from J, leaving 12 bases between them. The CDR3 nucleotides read TGTGCCAGCAGTGACCACGCAGTTGGGAACACCGGGGAGCTGTTTTTT. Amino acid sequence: CASSDHAVGNTGELFF.

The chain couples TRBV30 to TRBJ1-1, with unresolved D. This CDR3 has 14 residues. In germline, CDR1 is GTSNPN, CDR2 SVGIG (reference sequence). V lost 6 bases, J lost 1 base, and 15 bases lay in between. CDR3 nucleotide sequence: TGTGCCTGCGGGCCTCGGGGAGAGAACACTGAAGCTTTCTTT. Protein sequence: CACGPRGENTEAFF.